This passage covers 31 T cell receptor beta chains from one sample sequenced in a study of blood T cell repertoires in COVID-19. Assay: immunoSEQ multiplex PCR; the TCRdb copy retains only in-frame clones and omits some. This repertoire shows tens of thousands of clones, about 90% found once; its top ten account for approximately 14%. Sample: peripheral blood. The receptors were gathered from a human donor with active COVID-19. The donor label of this sample is uncertain.

The chain uses TRBV7-2 and TRBJ2-2, with 8 bases identical to TRBD1. The CDR3 covers 15 residues. The J segment lost 5 bases and the V segment lost 1 base, leaving 3 bases of the junction unmatched. Germline CDR1 is SGHTA and CDR2 is FQGNSA. CDR3 loop: CASSLGQGATGELFF. CDR3 DNA sequence: TGTGCCAGCAGCTTAGGGCAGGGGGCAACCGGGGAGCTGTTTTTT.

The chain couples TRBV4-3 to TRBJ2-1; D unclear. Trimming cost V 0 bases and J 0 bases, with 6 bases left between them. The CDR3 extends over 15 amino acids. CDR1 LGHNA and CDR2 YSLEER come from the germline V gene. CDR3 amino acids: CASSQEVSSYNEQFF. CDR3 in DNA: TGCGCCAGCAGCCAAGAAGTGAGCTCCTACAATGAGCAGTTCTTC.

This chain connects TRBV6-5 to TRBJ2-7, with 9 bases aligning to TRBD2. J gave up 3 bases and V 7 bases, and 4 bases lay outside the gene matches. The CDR3 runs to 13 residues. The germline V gene has CDR1 MNHEY and CDR2 SVGAGI. This CDR3 reads CASIQTSGYEQYF. As DNA, the CDR3 is TGTGCCAGCATCCAGACTAGCGGCTACGAGCAGTACTTC.

The chain couples TRBV28 to TRBJ1-3; D may be TRBD1 (6 bases). The length of the CDR3 is 13 residues. CDR1 and CDR2 (germline): MDHEN, SYDVKM. V was shortened by 8 bases and J by 0 bases, with 8 bases between the two germline ends. CDR3 coding DNA: TGTGCCAGCCGGGACACCTCTGGAAACACCATATATTTT. It specifies CASRDTSGNTIYF.

The V gene is TRBV10-1, the J gene TRBJ1-6; D unclear. The length of the CDR3 is 17 residues. V lost 0 bases and J lost 7, with 16 bases in between. Germline assignment: CDR1 WNHNN and CDR2 SYGVQD (reference sequence). Written as DNA, the CDR3 is TGCGCCAGCAGTGAGTCTACGAGGCCCAGCGCGAATTCACCCCTCCACTTT. Protein: CASSESTRPSANSPLHF.

The rearrangement links TRBV3-1 (or the pseudogene TRBV3-2) to TRBJ2-1; 9 nucleotides agree with TRBD2. The CDR3 runs to 17 residues. Germline lookup yields CDR1 LGHDT and CDR2 YNNKEL (reference sequence). V trimming: 0 bases; J trimming: 8 bases; junction bases outside the gene matches: 11. The CDR3 sequence is CASSQDGGRALIDEQFF. The CDR3 DNA follows: TGTGCCAGCAGCCAAGACGGCGGGAGGGCCCTAATCGATGAGCAGTTCTTC.

The chain couples TRBV9 to TRBJ2-5; D is possibly TRBD2 (5 bases). The CDR3 is 12 amino acids. Trimming stripped 4 bases from V and 7 bases from J, with 11 bases between. Germline CDR1 SGDLS, CDR2 YYNGEE. The DNA of the CDR3 is TGTGCCAGCAGCCCCGGAGAGGGGACCCAGTACTTC. Encoded protein: CASSPGEGTQYF.

The V gene is TRBV7-9, the J gene TRBJ1-1; 7 bases are a match to TRBD1. The length of the CDR3 is 12 residues. Trimming cost V 7 bases and J 4 bases; bases outside gene matches: 3. From germline, CDR1 is SEHNR and CDR2 FQNEAQ (reference sequence). The CDR3, as DNA: TGTGCCAGCATTCAGGGGGGCACTGAAGCTTTCTTT. Amino acids: CASIQGGTEAFF.

J is TRBJ2-7 and V is TRBV3-1 (or the pseudogene TRBV3-2); 10 bases line up with TRBD1. V lost 1 base and J lost 6; bases outside the gene matches: 3. Per germline, CDR1 LGHDT and CDR2 YNNKEL (reference sequence). The CDR3 length is 14 residues. The CDR3 DNA reads as TGTGCCAGCAGCCAAGGCGGGACAGGGGTCGAGCAGTACTTC. Amino acids: CASSQGGTGVEQYF.

The gene calls are TRBV7-2 and TRBJ2-5; perhaps TRBD1 as D (5 bases). Trimming pared 3 bases from V and 2 bases from J, leaving 7 bases between. The CDR3 consists of 13 residues. CDR1 and CDR2 from the germline V gene are SGHTA and FQGNSA. This CDR3 reads CASSLGQQETQYF. CDR3 sequence (DNA): TGTGCCAGCAGCTTGGGGCAGCAAGAGACCCAGTACTTC. The entire variable domain, with the rest obtained from reference TRBV7-2 and TRBJ2-5, is as follows: GAGVSQSPSNKVTEKGKDVELRCDPISGHTALYWYRQSLGQGLEFLIYFQGNSAPDKSGLPSDRFSAERTGGSVSTLTIQRTQQEDSAVYLCASSLGQQETQYFGPGTRLLVL.

The chain has TRBV7-2 and TRBJ2-5, with D tentatively TRBD1 (7 bases). The CDR3 runs to 14 residues. Germline CDR1 reads SGHTA; CDR2 reads FQGNSA. The V gene lost 5 bases and the J gene lost 4 bases, with 14 bases spanning the gap. CDR3 sequence reads: CASSGAGGTETQYF. CDR3 DNA: TGTGCCAGCAGCGGAGCAGGGGGGACAGAGACCCAGTACTTC.

This clone turned up a few times. The chain is built from TRBV7-9 and TRBJ1-2; TRBD1 matches 7 bases. The CDR3 spans 14 residues. With V trimmed by 5 bases and J by 4 bases, 7 bases remained unmatched. CDR1 and CDR2 (germline): SEHNR, FQNEAQ (reference sequence). The CDR3 sequence: CASSRQGGSYGYTF. DNA of the CDR3: TGTGCCAGCAGCCGACAGGGTGGCAGCTATGGCTACACCTTC.

This rearrangement joins TRBV6-5 to TRBJ1-1, with 8 bases aligning to TRBD1. CDR3 length equals 14 residues. CDR1 is MNHEY and CDR2 is SVGAGI in the germline V gene. The junction had 5 bases not matched to a gene; V was cut back by 4 bases and J by 4 bases. The CDR3 loop is CASSFQGAVTEAFF. The CDR3 bases are TGTGCCAGCAGTTTTCAGGGGGCAGTCACTGAAGCTTTCTTT.

V and J are TRBV4-3 and TRBJ2-7; a possible D gene is TRBD1 (6 bases). Germline V gene sequence: CDR1 LGHNA, CDR2 YSLEER. Deletions cut 2 bases from V and 5 bases from J, with 13 bases between. This CDR3 comprises 14 residues. As DNA, the CDR3 is TGCGCCAGCAGCCAACAAGACAGGAGCCACGAGCAGTACTTC. It specifies CASSQQDRSHEQYF.

With respect to this clone: One junction end does not reproduce the germline sequence, and a read error may be involved. The chain links TRBV6-1 to TRBJ2-6; possible D gene TRBD1, 5 bases. Germline assignment: CDR1 MNHNS and CDR2 SASEGT. CDR3 size: 17 residues. CDR3 amino acids: CASREVMGRSGANVLTF. CDR3 in DNA: TGTGCCAGCAGGGAAGTGATGGGGCGCTCTGGGGCCAACGTCCTGACTTTC.

This clone has only one observation. V usage is TRBV28 and J usage is TRBJ1-3, with a weak D call TRBD1 (6 bases). The germline CDR1 and CDR2 sequences are MDHEN and SYDVKM. The CDR3 is 15 residues long. V lost 2 bases and J lost 0, with 8 bases in between. The CDR3 sequence: CASSLGQSSGNTIYF. DNA for the CDR3: TGTGCCAGCAGTTTAGGACAGAGCTCTGGAAACACCATATATTTT.

The chain joins TRBV5-4 to TRBJ2-7; 7 bases match TRBD2. This CDR3 is 14 amino acids long. The ends lost 5 bases at V and 5 bases at J; junction bases unmatched: 10. From germline, CDR1 is SGHNT and CDR2 YYREEE (reference sequence). The chain's CDR3 is CASSRLAVPNEQYF. As DNA, the CDR3 is TGTGCCAGCAGTAGACTAGCCGTACCCAACGAGCAGTACTTC.

The chain combines TRBV3-1 (or the pseudogene TRBV3-2) with TRBJ2-5; weak D call: TRBD2 (5 bases). Germline CDR1 is LGHDT and CDR2 is YNNKEL (reference sequence). This CDR3 spans 15 amino acids. V lost 4 bases and J lost 2, with 14 bases in between. CDR3 region: CASSPPGGGQETQYF. The CDR3 DNA reads as TGTGCCAGCAGCCCCCCGGGCGGAGGACAAGAGACCCAGTACTTC.

A single count supports this clone. Within the sample, other DNA sequences also encode this same CDR3. The chain couples TRBV5-1 to TRBJ2-7; 11 bases map to TRBD1. The V and J ends lost 3 bases and 2 bases, in that order; junction bases with no gene match: 1. CDR3 length equals 14 residues. CDR1 and CDR2 (germline): SGHRS, YFSETQ. CDR3 amino acids: CASSSGQGAYEQYF. The CDR3 DNA follows: TGCGCCAGCAGCTCGGGACAGGGGGCCTACGAGCAGTACTTC.

This clone was found once. An end of the junction does not agree with germline; a read error may underlie this. This chain links TRBV7-7 with TRBJ2-1; D possibly corresponds to TRBD2 (6 bases). This CDR3 spans 15 amino acids. The germline gives CDR1 SSHAT, CDR2 FNYEAQ (reference sequence). CDR3 loop: CASSLGRDSNNEQFF. In DNA form, the CDR3 reads TGTGCCAGCAGCTTAGGGCGGGACTCCAACAATGAGCAGTTCTTC.

This clone was observed a single time. The chain recombines TRBV19 with TRBJ1-3, with D maybe TRBD1 (6 bases). Germline-derived CDR1 and CDR2 are LNHDA and SQIVND (reference sequence). The length of the CDR3 is 13 residues. Trimming took 8 bases from V and 0 from J, leaving 8 bases between them. The CDR3 region has the DNA TGTGCCAGTGGACAGAACTCTGGAAACACCATATATTTT. This gives the protein CASGQNSGNTIYF.

The chain joins TRBV6-5 to TRBJ1-5; TRBD1 is a possible D gene (5 bases). The germline V gene has CDR1 MNHEY and CDR2 SVGAGI. V was clipped by 0 bases and J by 2 bases, with 8 bases between them. There are 15 residues in the CDR3. The CDR3: CASSYSSGGNQPQHF. As DNA, the CDR3 is TGTGCCAGCAGTTACTCGTCGGGGGGCAATCAGCCCCAGCATTTT.

This chain joins TRBV29-1 and TRBJ1-1; D may be TRBD1 (6 bases). This CDR3 is 13 amino acids long. Germline V gene data show CDR1 as SQVTM and CDR2 as ANQGSEA. The V end was cut by 2 bases, the J end by 4 bases, with 11 bases between. In nucleotides, the CDR3 is TGCAGCGTTGAACAGGGGAGAGGCACTGAAGCTTTCTTT. Encoded protein: CSVEQGRGTEAFF. The whole variable domain, filled in from reference TRBV29-1 and TRBJ1-1, reads SAVISQKPSRDICQRGTSLTIQCQVDSQVTMMFWYRQQPGQSLTLIATANQGSEATYESGFVIDKFPISRPNLTFSTLTVSNMSPEDSSIYLCSVEQGRGTEAFFGQGTRLTVV.

This chain links TRBV24-1 with TRBJ2-1; 8 positions match TRBD1. CDR1 is KGHDR and CDR2 is SFDVKD in the germline V gene. V lost 3 bases to trimming and J lost 0 bases; unmatched junction nucleotides: 6. The CDR3 totals 17 residues. In nucleotides, the CDR3 is TGTGCCACCAGTGATATAGGACAGGGAAGCTCCTACAATGAGCAGTTCTTC. Translating gives CATSDIGQGSSYNEQFF.

J is TRBJ2-2 and V is TRBV11-2, with D perhaps TRBD1 (6 bases). CDR1 is SGHAT, CDR2 FQNNGV, per germline. The CDR3 covers 14 residues. V lost 6 bases and J 2 bases, leaving 10 bases between the germline ends. The CDR3 sequence: CASRSGTNTGELFF. CDR3 sequence (DNA): TGTGCCAGCAGATCCGGGACAAACACCGGGGAGCTGTTTTTT.

The V and J genes are TRBV6-6 and TRBJ2-7; D is possibly TRBD1 (5 bases). CDR1 is MNHNY and CDR2 is SVGAGI in the germline V gene (reference sequence). CDR3 length: 14 residues. V lost 0 bases and J 0 bases, leaving 6 bases between the germline ends. CDR3 nucleotides: TGTGCCAGCAGTTACTCGACAGCCTCCTACGAGCAGTACTTC. This codes for CASSYSTASYEQYF.

The chain couples TRBV4-1 to TRBJ2-1; 11 bases align to TRBD2. Germline V gene sequence: CDR1 MGHRA, CDR2 YSYEKL. The length of the CDR3 is 14 residues. V gave up 3 bases and J gave up 7 bases; unmatched junction bases: 2. The CDR3, as DNA: TGCGCCAGCAGCCAGGGACTAGCGGCAAATGAGCAGTTCTTC. This codes for CASSQGLAANEQFF.

This chain connects TRBV7-9 to TRBJ2-1; possible D gene TRBD2, 6 bases. Germline V gene sequence: CDR1 SEHNR, CDR2 FQNEAQ (reference sequence). There are 12 residues in the CDR3. The V end was cut by 5 bases, the J end by 5 bases, with 7 bases between. CDR3 in amino acids: CASSRGNNEQFF. In DNA form, the CDR3 reads TGTGCCAGCAGCCGGGGGAACAATGAGCAGTTCTTC. Full variable domain (outside the CDR3, taken from reference TRBV7-9 and TRBJ2-1): DTGVSQNPRHKITKRGQNVTFRCDPISEHNRLYWYRQTLGQGPEFLTYFQNEAQLEKSRLLSDRFSAERPKGSFSTLEIQRTEQGDSAMYLCASSRGNNEQFFGPGTRLTVL.

The chain couples TRBV2 to TRBJ1-4; 8 positions agree with TRBD1. V gave up 4 bases and J gave up 5 bases; unmatched junction bases: 6. Germline lookup yields CDR1 SNHLY and CDR2 FYNNEI. The CDR3 consists of 15 residues. CDR3 nucleotide sequence: TGTGCCAGCAGTGTACAGGGGGTCACCAATGAAAAACTGTTTTTT. Translation: CASSVQGVTNEKLFF. The whole variable domain, filled in from reference TRBV2 and TRBJ1-4, reads EPEVTQTPSHQVTQMGQEVILRCVPISNHLYFYWYRQILGQKVEFLVSFYNNEISEKSEIFDDQFSVERPDGSNFTLKIRSTKLEDSAMYFCASSVQGVTNEKLFFGSGTQLSVL.

The rearrangement links TRBV7-2 to TRBJ1-2; D is ambiguous. The germline V gene encodes CDR1 SGHTA and CDR2 FQGNSA. The CDR3 has 12 residues. The V end lost 3 bases, the J end lost 4 bases, and 6 bases lay between the germline ends. The CDR3 spells CASSFESYGYTF. The CDR3 nucleotides are TGTGCCAGCAGCTTTGAGAGCTATGGCTACACCTTC.

The chain is built from TRBV7-2 and TRBJ1-1; 7 positions match TRBD1. The germline V gene has CDR1 SGHTA and CDR2 FQGNSA. Trimming at V came to 7 bases and at J to 2 bases, leaving 7 bases not matched to a gene. This CDR3 is 14 amino acids long. Here the CDR3 reads CASTPGTANTEAFF. The CDR3 DNA reads TGTGCCAGCACCCCCGGGACAGCAAACACTGAAGCTTTCTTT.